This is a list of T cell receptor beta chains from one sample in a study of CD4 and CD8 cells across lung adenocarcinoma regions. TCRdb analysed the PCR reads with MiXCR anew, one entry per CDR3 protein. In the table there are 7,000 to 8,500 distinct CDR3 sequences, 50% to 60% of which are singletons. The sequenced sample was CD4+ T cells from the center of a lung tumor. Receptors were obtained from a female donor with lung adenocarcinoma. The CD4 and CD8 labels of this study may be unreliable. The CDR3 runs from the conserved cysteine through the conserved F or W. D genes are given only for firm matches. Not every row has a clone size; where given, it reads once, few, many or a size class.

CDR3: CASRLTPVRGKDTQYF; DNA: TGTGCCAGCAGACTTACGCCTGTACGAGGCAAAGACACGCAGTATTTT; size: NA; V: TRBV7-9; J: TRBJ2-3; D: NA
CDR3: CASSFLVGGTDTQYF; DNA: TGTGCCAGCAGCTTCCTAGTCGGGGGCACAGATACGCAGTATTTT; size: NA; V: TRBV9; J: TRBJ2-3; D: NA
CDR3: CASSENRGSNQPQHF; DNA: TGTGCCAGCAGTGAAAATCGGGGGAGTAATCAGCCCCAGCATTTT; size: medium-sized; V: TRBV6-1; J: TRBJ1-5; D: NA
CDR3: CASRALAAYEQYF; DNA: TGTGCCAGCAGGGCTCTGGCGGCCTACGAGCAGTACTTC; size: NA; V: TRBV27; J: TRBJ2-7; D: NA
CDR3: CASSPPAAGGPSNEQFF; DNA: TGTGCCAGCTCACCACCGGCAGCGGGAGGTCCTAGCAATGAGCAGTTCTTC; size: NA; V: TRBV18; J: TRBJ2-1; D: TRBD2
CDR3: CASSQLDYNEQFF; DNA: TGTGCCAGCAGTCAGCTAGACTACAATGAGCAGTTCTTC; size: NA; V: TRBV6-1; J: TRBJ2-1; D: NA
CDR3: CASSPTDRATGELFF; DNA: TGTGCCAGCAGTCCCACGGACAGAGCAACCGGGGAGCTGTTTTTT; size: NA; V: TRBV12-3/TRBV12-4; J: TRBJ2-2; D: NA
CDR3: CASSPQGRETQYF; DNA: TGTGCCAGCAGCCCCCAGGGGCGAGAGACCCAGTACTTC; size: NA; V: TRBV6-1; J: TRBJ2-5; D: NA
CDR3: CARGEQAVSTGELYF; DNA: TGTGCCCGGGGTGAACAGGCAGTGAGCACAGGGGAGCTGTATTTT; size: NA; V: TRBV6-1; J: TRBJ2-2; D: TRBD1
CDR3: CASSMTGNEQFF; DNA: TGTGCCAGCAGCATGACAGGGAATGAGCAGTTCTTC; size: few; V: TRBV6-1; J: TRBJ2-1; D: TRBD1
CDR3: CASSESGRYYEQYF; DNA: TGTGCCAGCAGTGAATCCGGAAGGTACTACGAGCAGTACTTC; size: medium-sized; V: TRBV6-1; J: TRBJ2-7; D: NA
CDR3: CASRSTGTDTQYF; DNA: TGTGCCAGCAGAAGTACCGGAACAGATACGCAGTATTTT; size: medium-sized; V: TRBV27; J: TRBJ2-3; D: NA
CDR3: CASRLGLAGYNERFF; DNA: TGTGCCAGCAGGTTGGGACTAGCGGGATACAATGAGCGGTTCTTC; size: NA; V: TRBV11-2; J: TRBJ2-1; D: TRBD2
CDR3: CASSEGEDTGELFF; DNA: TGTGCCAGCAGTGAAGGGGAGGACACCGGGGAGCTGTTTTTT; size: once; V: TRBV6-4; J: TRBJ2-2; D: NA
CDR3: CAGRGGLDEETQYF; DNA: TGTGCGGGCCGCGGGGGACTAGACGAAGAGACCCAGTACTTC; size: NA; V: TRBV6-2/TRBV6-3; J: TRBJ2-5; D: TRBD2
CDR3: CASTNLGGGGNVQSF; DNA: TGTGCCAGCACCAACCTCGGCGGGGGGGGAAACGTCCAGTCTTTC; size: NA; V: TRBV27; J: TRBJ2-4; D: TRBD2
CDR3: CASRAGRGPDTQYF; DNA: TGTGCGAGCAGAGCTGGCCGTGGACCAGATACCCAGTATTTT; size: NA; V: TRBV6-1; J: TRBJ2-3; D: NA
CDR3: CASMAGSYHEQFF; DNA: TGCGCCAGCATGGCTGGCTCCTACCATGAGCAGTTCTTC; size: NA; V: TRBV10-2; J: TRBJ2-1; D: NA
CDR3: CASSLEGTGSTDTQYF; DNA: TGCGCCAGCAGCTTGGAAGGGACAGGAAGCACAGATACGCAGTATTTT; size: few; V: TRBV5-1; J: TRBJ2-3; D: TRBD1
CDR3: CASSLSGTAYNSPLHF; DNA: TGTGCCAGCAGTCTCTCCGGGACGGCCTATAATTCACCCCTCCACTTT; size: many; V: TRBV27; J: TRBJ1-6; D: NA
CDR3: CASRGTSGSINEQFF; DNA: TGTGCCAGCAGAGGGACTAGCGGGAGTATCAATGAGCAGTTCTTC; size: few; V: TRBV6-1; J: TRBJ2-1; D: TRBD2
CDR3: CASGGGQGTPGELFF; DNA: TGTGCCAGCGGGGGGGGACAGGGGACACCCGGGGAGCTGTTTTTT; size: NA; V: TRBV6-1; J: TRBJ2-2; D: TRBD1
CDR3: CASSAEAAVEDTQYF; DNA: TGTGCCAGCAGTGCCGAGGCCGCTGTCGAAGATACCCAGTATTTT; size: NA; V: TRBV6-1; J: TRBJ2-3; D: NA
CDR3: CASSSSSSGEQFF; DNA: TGTGCCAGCAGTTCCTCTAGCTCAGGTGAGCAGTTCTTC; size: NA; V: TRBV12-3/TRBV12-4; J: TRBJ2-1; D: NA
CDR3: CGAGEGGRSTETQYF; DNA: TGCGGCGCGGGTGAAGGGGGCCGTAGCACAGAGACCCAGTACTTC; size: NA; V: TRBV4-1; J: TRBJ2-5; D: TRBD1
CDR3: CASSFPGGVNYGYTF; DNA: TGTGCCAGCAGCTTTCCCGGGGGGGTTAACTATGGCTACACCTTC; size: medium-sized; V: TRBV7-2; J: TRBJ1-2; D: NA
CDR3: CASRGTGGGVTDTQYF; DNA: TGTGCCAGCAGGGGGACGGGGGGGGGAGTAACAGATACGCAGTATTTT; size: NA; V: TRBV6-1; J: TRBJ2-3; D: TRBD2
CDR3: CASSLDGTLDEQFF; DNA: TGTGCCAGCAGCTTAGATGGGACCCTGGATGAGCAGTTCTTC; size: NA; V: TRBV7-8; J: TRBJ2-1; D: NA
CDR3: CASSTGTSGRTDTQYF; DNA: TGCGCCAGCAGCACCGGGACTAGCGGACGCACAGATACGCAGTATTTT; size: NA; V: TRBV10-2; J: TRBJ2-3; D: TRBD2
CDR3: CASSRDYSHNEQFF; DNA: TGTGCCAGCAGTCGGGACTATTCCCACAATGAGCAGTTCTTC; size: NA; V: TRBV6-1; J: TRBJ2-1; D: TRBD2